The 19 T cell receptor beta chains below come from one sample, sequenced in a study of shared clonotypes between healthy human individuals. The data were produced by immunoSEQ multiplex PCR, yet TCRdb's version contains in-frame clones alone and is incomplete. Of fewer than 650,000 clones listed, around 76% were seen once; the top ten hold approximately 12%. Sequenced material: PBMCs. Receptors originate from a woman in her 40s in good health. Some clones in this sample may be carry-over from other donors' samples.

V and J are TRBV21-1 and TRBJ1-1. TRBV21-1 is given as a pseudogene. The CDR3 spans 14 residues. The CDR3 region is CASSNPHWNTEAFF. The CDR3 DNA reads as TGTGCCAGCAGCAACCCTCACTGGAACACTGAAGCTTTCTTT.

This clone was found once. The V call is TRBV25-1, the J call TRBJ1-1, with TRBD1 identical over 11 bases. The V gene's germline CDR1 is MGHDK and CDR2 SYGVNS. The V segment lost 6 bases and the J segment 5 bases; nucleotides outside the gene matches: 2. The CDR3 is 13 amino acids. CDR3 sequence reads: CASRDRGQTEAFF. In DNA form, the CDR3 reads TGTGCCAGCAGGGACAGGGGGCAGACTGAAGCTTTCTTT.

The chain carries TRBV11-2 and TRBJ2-1; 10 positions agree with TRBD2. Germline-derived CDR1 and CDR2 are SGHAT and FQNNGV. CDR3 length: 16 residues. Trimming cost V 1 base and J 8 bases; bases outside gene matches: 8. The CDR3 loop reads CASSLASSGSGDEQFF. The CDR3 DNA reads TGTGCCAGCAGCTTAGCCTCTAGCGGGAGTGGCGATGAGCAGTTCTTC.

V gene TRBV5-5 combines with J gene TRBJ2-6; TRBD1 matches 8 bases. The germline CDR1 and CDR2 sequences are SGHKS and YYEKEE (reference sequence). The V and J ends lost 4 bases and 2 bases, in that order; junction bases with no gene match: 11. The CDR3 is 18 amino acids. The CDR3 loop reads CASSQGSRGQTGANVLTF. The CDR3 nucleotides read TGTGCCAGCAGCCAGGGGAGCAGGGGGCAAACTGGGGCCAACGTCCTGACTTTC.

This chain uses TRBV4-2 with TRBJ2-1; 11 bases are a match to TRBD2. CDR1 and CDR2 (germline): LGHNA, YNFKEQ. The CDR3 covers 16 residues. V dropped 0 bases and J dropped 7; count of bases not matched to a gene: 5. Here the CDR3 reads CASSQERLAGQNEQFF. The CDR3 bases are TGTGCCAGCAGCCAAGAAAGACTAGCGGGACAGAATGAGCAGTTCTTC.

This clone appeared once. The V and J genes are TRBV18 and TRBJ1-1, with D tentatively TRBD1 (5 bases). This CDR3 has 14 residues. Trimming removed 1 base from V and 1 base from J, with 7 bases in between. Looked up from germline, CDR1 is KGHSH and CDR2 is LQKENI. CDR3 DNA: TGTGCCAGCTCACCACTACAGGAGAACACTGAAGCTTTCTTT. Translating gives CASSPLQENTEAFF.

V usage is TRBV10-2 and J usage is TRBJ1-1, with 9 bases aligning to TRBD1. The CDR3 spans 13 residues. Germline V lookup: CDR1 WSHSY, CDR2 SAAADI. With V trimmed by 6 bases and J by 5 bases, 4 bases remained unmatched. CDR3: CASSGDRETEAFF. In DNA form, the CDR3 reads TGCGCCAGCAGCGGGGACAGGGAGACTGAAGCTTTCTTT.

A single count supports this clone. The rearrangement links TRBV7-2 to TRBJ1-1; the match to TRBD1 covers 9 bases. CDR1 is SGHTA and CDR2 is FQGNSA in the germline V gene. Trimming took 5 bases from V and 5 from J; bases not matched to a gene: 6. This CDR3 region has 14 residues. CDR3 sequence reads: CASSTRQGVTEAFF. The CDR3, as DNA: TGTGCCAGCAGCACCCGACAGGGGGTGACTGAAGCTTTCTTT. Drawing the rest from reference TRBV7-2 and TRBJ1-1, the complete variable domain is GAGVSQSPSNKVTEKGKDVELRCDPISGHTALYWYRQSLGQGLEFLIYFQGNSAPDKSGLPSDRFSAERTGGSVSTLTIQRTQQEDSAVYLCASSTRQGVTEAFFGQGTRLTVV.

This sequence joins TRBV30 and TRBJ1-1, with D possibly being TRBD1 (5 bases). CDR1 and CDR2 from the germline V gene are GTSNPN and SVGIG (reference sequence). The CDR3 is made up of 13 amino acids. V shed 3 bases and J shed 8 bases, with 16 bases lying between them. The CDR3 sequence: CAWSPRGAGEAFF. CDR3 DNA sequence: TGTGCCTGGAGCCCGCGTGGGGCGGGGGAAGCTTTCTTT.

The J gene is TRBJ2-1, the V gene TRBV15, with D unresolved. The germline V gene encodes CDR1 LNHNV and CDR2 YYDKDF (reference sequence). The CDR3 loop spans 13 amino acids. Deletions cut 5 bases from V and 9 bases from J, with 14 bases between. CDR3: CATSSVSVGEQFF. The CDR3 DNA is TGTGCCACCAGCTCCGTCTCGGTCGGTGAGCAGTTCTTC.

This clone has a single count. This rearrangement joins TRBV27 to TRBJ2-1; D is unclear. The V end lost 6 bases, the J end lost 9 bases, and 12 bases lay between the germline ends. Germline assignment: CDR1 MNHEY and CDR2 SMNVEV (reference sequence). The CDR3 sequence is 12 residues long. The CDR3 DNA reads TGTGCCAGCAGCCCCCTAGGCATTGAGCAGTTCTTC. Protein product: CASSPLGIEQFF.

The CDR3 sequence: CASSILLAEYNEQFF. CDR3 nucleotides: TGTGCCAGTAGTATCTTACTAGCGGAATACAATGAGCAGTTCTTC. The V call is TRBV19, the J call TRBJ2-1; 8 nucleotides align to TRBD2. This CDR3 comprises 15 residues. Germline CDR1 is LNHDA and CDR2 is SQIVND (reference sequence). The J segment lost 4 bases and the V segment lost 3 bases, leaving 5 bases of the junction unmatched.

The chain carries TRBV6-1 and TRBJ1-3; TRBD1 matches at 7 bases. The germline V gene has CDR1 MNHNS and CDR2 SASEGT. Trimming at V came to 7 bases and at J to 2 bases, leaving 5 bases not matched to a gene. This CDR3 region has 14 residues. CDR3 coding DNA: TGTGCCAGCACCCTCACAGGGGCTGGAAACACCATATATTTT. It translates to CASTLTGAGNTIYF.

This chain links TRBV4-1 with TRBJ2-1, with 13 positions matching TRBD2. Germline V lookup: CDR1 MGHRA, CDR2 YSYEKL. The CDR3 extends over 16 amino acids. The J segment lost 8 bases and the V segment lost 0 bases, leaving 4 bases of the junction unmatched. CDR3 in amino acids: CASSQDTSGRADEQFF. The CDR3 DNA reads as TGCGCCAGCAGCCAAGACACTAGCGGGAGGGCGGATGAGCAGTTCTTC.

The chain links TRBV28 to TRBJ1-2, with a tentative D call TRBD1 (6 bases). CDR3 length: 17 residues. Trimming took 6 bases from V and 1 from J, leaving 21 bases between them. In germline, CDR1 is MDHEN, CDR2 SYDVKM. CDR3 loop: CASSRQDSSMFNYGYTF. The DNA for the CDR3 is TGTGCCAGCAGCCGACAGGACAGCTCCATGTTTAACTATGGCTACACCTTC.

This chain uses TRBV18 with TRBJ2-7; weak D call: TRBD2 (5 bases). Germline CDR1 and CDR2: KGHSH and LQKENI. This CDR3 has 15 residues. V lost 0 bases and J 3 bases, leaving 12 bases between the germline ends. CDR3 region: CASSPPGSANYEQYF. Here the CDR3 DNA reads TGTGCCAGCTCACCACCGGGGAGCGCGAACTACGAGCAGTACTTC.

The chain employs TRBV7-9 and TRBJ1-1, with 11 positions matching TRBD1. Germline CDR1 is SEHNR and CDR2 is FQNEAQ (reference sequence). The CDR3 length is 13 residues. V trimming: 5 bases; J trimming: 12 bases; junction bases outside the gene matches: 8. The CDR3 coding sequence is TGTGCCAGCAGCCTAGGGGACAGGGGGAAATCTTTCTTT. Translation: CASSLGDRGKSFF.

The chain carries TRBV27 and TRBJ2-7, with D possibly being TRBD1 (6 bases). Germline CDR1 MNHEY, CDR2 SMNVEV (reference sequence). Trimming took 4 bases from V and 3 from J, leaving 13 bases between them. This CDR3 contains 14 residues. DNA for the CDR3: TGTGCCAGCAGTTCCGGGACACGATTCTACGAGCAGTACTTC. Its translation is CASSSGTRFYEQYF.

The rearrangement joins TRBV18 to TRBJ2-7; TRBD1 is a possible D gene (6 bases). CDR1 KGHSH and CDR2 LQKENI come from the germline V gene. The CDR3 is 12 amino acids. Trimming pared 5 bases from V and 4 bases from J, leaving 9 bases between. The CDR3 protein is CASSDQGYEQYF. The CDR3 DNA follows: TGTGCCAGCTCAGACCAGGGGTACGAGCAGTACTTC.